Each of the 26 T cell receptor beta chains below was sequenced from the same sample in a study of T cells in Graves' hyperthyroidism and ophthalmopathy. RNA transcripts gave rise to amplified TCR beta CDR3 regions. The primer set for the first-round RT-PCR of the TCR CDR3 was HTBI. TCRdb reprocessed the multiplex PCR reads with MiXCR, giving one entry per CDR3 protein. The sample has some 720,000 distinct CDR3 sequences, 16% seen once. Sequencing was carried out using blood. These receptors were taken from a man in his late teens or twenties with Graves' hyperthyroidism.

This clonotype turned up a few times. V gene TRBV4-2 combines with J gene TRBJ1-1; 10 bases agree with TRBD1. The V and J ends lost 4 bases and 3 bases, in that order; junction bases with no gene match: 5. Germline V gene data show CDR1 as LGHNA and CDR2 as YNFKEQ. The CDR3 has 15 residues. The CDR3 sequence is CASSPSGTGDTEAFF. CDR3 DNA sequence: TGTGCCAGCAGCCCCTCCGGGACAGGGGACACTGAAGCTTTCTTT.

About this clonotype: Just one base apart from a much larger clone, this may be a read error. The chain carries TRBV15 and TRBJ2-1, with D hard to call. From germline, CDR1 is LNHNV and CDR2 YYDKDF (reference sequence). CDR3 length equals 12 residues. The V end was cut by 3 bases, the J end by 8 bases, with 8 bases between. Written as DNA, the CDR3 is TGTGCCACCAGCAGGAAGGATGATGAGCAGTTCTTC. Its protein is CATSRKDDEQFF.

This clonotype was seen many times. The chain is built from TRBV7-9 and TRBJ1-6; perhaps TRBD1 as D (6 bases). V was trimmed by 5 bases and J by 6 bases, leaving 14 bases between them. The germline V gene encodes CDR1 SEHNR and CDR2 FQNEAQ (reference sequence). There are 15 residues in the CDR3. The CDR3: CASSPQGGANSPLHF. The CDR3, as DNA: TGTGCCAGCAGCCCCCAAGGGGGGGCTAATTCACCCCTCCACTTT.

The chain couples TRBV10-3 to TRBJ1-2; no firm D call. V shed 7 bases and J shed 5 bases, with 17 bases lying between them. From germline, CDR1 is ENHRY and CDR2 SYGVKD. The CDR3 loop spans 14 amino acids. The CDR3, as DNA: TGTGCCATCACCCCTGCCACCCAAGGGTATGGCTACACCTTC. This gives the protein CAITPATQGYGYTF.

The rearrangement joins TRBV28 to TRBJ1-2, with D maybe TRBD1 (5 bases). V was cut by 3 bases and J by 8 bases, with 13 bases left in between. Germline CDR1 is MDHEN and CDR2 is SYDVKM. The CDR3 is made up of 13 amino acids. As DNA, the CDR3 is TGTGCCAGCAGTTTTCCAGGGATAGAGGGCTACACCTTC. Amino acid sequence: CASSFPGIEGYTF.

This clonotype was seen a handful of times. CDR3 bases: TGCAGTGGCCGGCTACGGGAGAGGCAAGATACGCAGTATTTT. This codes for CSGRLRERQDTQYF. The rearrangement links TRBV20-1 to TRBJ2-3; perhaps TRBD2 as D (6 bases). CDR3 length: 14 amino acids. In germline, CDR1 is DFQATT, CDR2 SNEGSKA (reference sequence). V was trimmed by 7 bases and J by 5 bases, leaving 19 bases between them.

The genes are TRBV3-1 and TRBJ2-7; 9 bases are a match to TRBD1. This CDR3 spans 16 amino acids. Trimming cost V 2 bases and J 7 bases; bases outside gene matches: 12. Germline assignment: CDR1 LGHDT and CDR2 YNNKEL (reference sequence). CDR3 bases: TGTGCCAGCAGCCAAAGACCGGGACAGGGTTCGGAGGAGCAGTACTTC. Translating it yields CASSQRPGQGSEEQYF.

This clonotype appeared many times. The V and J genes are TRBV6-1 and TRBJ2-3; TRBD2 matches 13 bases. V shed 6 bases and J 5 bases; nucleotides not matched to a gene: 14. Per the germline V gene, CDR1 is MNHNS and CDR2 is SASEGT. CDR3 length: 18 amino acids. The CDR3 nucleotides are TGTGCCAGCAGCGGGACTAGCGGGAACGGGTTCCGCGGAGATACGCAGTATTTT. It encodes CASSGTSGNGFRGDTQYF.

In its sample, this clonotype was seen a few times. The CDR3 nucleotides read TGTGCCAGCCAGGACAGCCAAGAGACCCAGTACTTC. It codes for CASQDSQETQYF. The rearrangement uses TRBV7-2 and TRBJ2-5; tentatively, D is TRBD1 (6 bases). CDR3 length: 12 amino acids. V shed 8 bases and J shed 1 base, with 8 bases lying between them. Germline V lookup: CDR1 SGHTA, CDR2 FQGNSA.

J is TRBJ2-2 and V is TRBV10-1; 9 positions match TRBD1. Germline CDR1 is WNHNN and CDR2 is SYGVQD (reference sequence). V trimming: 6 bases; J trimming: 3 bases; junction bases outside the gene matches: 2. The CDR3 is 14 residues long. CDR3 protein: CASSRDRDTGELFF. The CDR3 bases are TGCGCCAGCAGCCGGGACAGGGACACCGGGGAGCTGTTTTTT.

Many counts were recorded for this clonotype. The chain joins TRBV20-1 to TRBJ2-7; 9 bases align to TRBD2. The CDR3 runs to 15 residues. V was pared by 2 bases and J by 4 bases, with 9 bases of the junction left unmatched. Germline assignment: CDR1 DFQATT and CDR2 SNEGSKA (reference sequence). The CDR3 spells CSARSGPSGIYEQYF. The CDR3 DNA is TGCAGTGCTAGATCTGGTCCTAGCGGGATTTACGAGCAGTACTTC.

A few counts support this clonotype. The genes are TRBV12-3 or TRBV12-4 and TRBJ1-5; TRBD1 is a possible D gene (5 bases). The germline V and J ends were trimmed by 2 bases and 7 bases, with 12 bases remaining between them. This CDR3 has 14 amino acids. CDR3 bases: TGTGCCAGCAGTTTAATGGGGGGAGGACAGCCCCAGCATTTT. It encodes CASSLMGGGQPQHF.

This clonotype was seen only a few times. The chain links TRBV4-3 to TRBJ2-3; D is perhaps TRBD1 or TRBD2 (5 bases each). This CDR3 comprises 15 residues. Germline V CDR1 and CDR2: LGHNA, YSLEER. Trimming stripped 1 base from V and 4 bases from J, with 12 bases between. CDR3 residues: CASSQAGQGADTQYF. CDR3 DNA sequence: TGCGCCAGCAGCCAAGCCGGGCAGGGAGCAGATACGCAGTATTTT.

Concerning this clonotype itself: This clone may be a read error of a much larger clone one base away. The V gene is TRBV6-2 or TRBV6-3, the J gene TRBJ1-1, with D perhaps TRBD1 (5 bases). V shed 2 bases and J shed 3 bases, with 7 bases lying between them. Germline lookup yields CDR1 MNHEY and CDR2 SVGEGT. CDR3 length: 13 residues. CDR3 in amino acids: CASSYGAHTEAFF. In nucleotides, the CDR3 is TGTGCCAGCAGTTACGGGGCACACACTGAAGCTTTCTTT.

This clonotype was observed many times. The rearrangement joins TRBV28 to TRBJ2-1; TRBD2 is a possible D gene (5 bases). Germline CDR1 and CDR2: MDHEN and SYDVKM. V lost 6 bases to trimming and J lost 7 bases, with 10 bases between them. CDR3 length equals 12 residues. The CDR3 DNA is TGTGCCAGCAGCCATCTAGCAAATGAGCAGTTCTTC. This gives the protein CASSHLANEQFF.

V is TRBV9 and J is TRBJ1-2; D ambiguous. Trimming cost V 0 bases and J 0 bases, with 6 bases left between them. CDR1 and CDR2 from the germline V gene are SGDLS and YYNGEE. This CDR3 is 14 amino acids long. CDR3 in amino acids: CASSVGASNYGYTF. For the CDR3, the DNA is TGTGCCAGCAGCGTAGGGGCTTCTAACTATGGCTACACCTTC.

The chain links TRBV11-3 to TRBJ1-1; the D is unclear. The CDR3 is 15 residues long. From germline, CDR1 is SGHNT and CDR2 YENEEA. Trimming took off 4 bases at V and 6 bases at J, with 18 bases between the two ends. The CDR3 DNA sequence: TGTGCCAGCAGCTCCCTGGAGGCAGGTCAGGCTGAAGCTTTCTTT. This codes for CASSSLEAGQAEAFF.

This clonotype was detected many times. The chain recombines TRBV7-3 with TRBJ2-3; 7 nucleotides line up with TRBD1. This CDR3 region has 14 residues. Germline CDR1 SGHTA, CDR2 FQGTGA. Unmatched junction bases numbered 7, after V lost 5 bases and J lost 5 bases. CDR3 amino acids: CASSLQGIGDTQYF. The CDR3 nucleotides are TGTGCCAGCAGCCTACAGGGGATTGGAGATACGCAGTATTTT.

This clonotype turned up a few times. This chain uses TRBV7-3 with TRBJ2-2; 7 nucleotides agree with TRBD1. Germline lookup yields CDR1 SGHTA and CDR2 FQGTGA. J lost 2 bases, V lost 4 bases, and 7 bases had no gene match. This CDR3 region has 16 residues. The CDR3 nucleotides are TGTGCCAGCAGCTGGTGGGGGACAGCAAACACCGGGGAGCTGTTTTTT. Translated, it gives CASSWWGTANTGELFF.

This clonotype was seen a few times. The genes are TRBV28 and TRBJ1-4; 7 bases match TRBD1. V was clipped by 5 bases and J by 6 bases; unmatched bases: 9. The CDR3 length is 15 residues. Germline V gene sequence: CDR1 MDHEN, CDR2 SYDVKM. This CDR3 is CASSLPGGDDEKLFF. The DNA of the CDR3 is TGTGCCAGCAGTCTGCCAGGGGGGGATGATGAAAAACTGTTTTTT. Looking up the rest from reference TRBV28 and TRBJ1-4 gives the full variable domain: DVKVTQSSRYLVKRTGEKVFLECVQDMDHENMFWYRQDPGLGLRLIYFSYDVKMKEKGDIPEGYSVSREKKERFSLILESASTNQTSMYLCASSLPGGDDEKLFFGSGTQLSVL.

This clonotype was counted at least ten times. The chain carries TRBV14 and TRBJ2-7; 9 positions agree with TRBD1. Germline V lookup: CDR1 SGHDN, CDR2 FVKESK. With V trimmed by 2 bases and J by 3 bases, 2 bases remained unmatched. The CDR3 contains 14 residues. Written as DNA, the CDR3 is TGTGCCAGCAGCCAAACAGGGGGCCACTACGAGCAGTACTTC. Encoded protein: CASSQTGGHYEQYF.

This clonotype was seen a handful of times. V gene TRBV9 combines with J gene TRBJ1-1; 10 bases line up with TRBD1. The V segment lost 3 bases and the J segment 3 bases; nucleotides outside the gene matches: 2. The length of the CDR3 is 14 residues. Per the germline V gene, CDR1 is SGDLS and CDR2 is YYNGEE. Written as DNA, the CDR3 is TGTGCCAGCAGCGAAGGGACAGGGGACACTGAAGCTTTCTTT. It yields the protein CASSEGTGDTEAFF.

This clonotype has a count of ten or more. The J gene is TRBJ2-2, the V gene TRBV6-1, with TRBD1 as a possible D gene (6 bases). Deletions cut 0 bases from V and 5 bases from J, with 16 bases between. The CDR3 loop spans 17 amino acids. Germline CDR1 reads MNHNS; CDR2 reads SASEGT. The DNA of the CDR3 is TGTGCCAGCAGTGAAGCACACCGAGGGGGTGTGACCGGGGAGCTGTTTTTT. Translation: CASSEAHRGGVTGELFF.

This clonotype was picked up many times. The chain uses TRBV28 and TRBJ2-1; 8 bases line up with TRBD2. There are 14 residues in the CDR3. With V trimmed by 7 bases and J by 5 bases, 7 bases remained unmatched. CDR1 is MDHEN and CDR2 is SYDVKM in the germline V gene. The CDR3 nucleotides are TGTGCCAGCACCCCCGCGGGAGGACACAATGAGCAGTTCTTC. This sequence encodes CASTPAGGHNEQFF.

This clonotype was observed at least ten times. This chain links TRBV12-3 or TRBV12-4 with TRBJ2-1; maybe TRBD2 (5 bases). The CDR3 is made up of 14 amino acids. Trimming stripped 5 bases from V and 3 bases from J, with 11 bases between. CDR3 protein: CASSVSAVYNEQFF. The CDR3 DNA reads TGTGCCAGCAGTGTCTCAGCGGTCTACAATGAGCAGTTCTTC.

V and J are TRBV6-1 and TRBJ1-2; tentative D call: TRBD1 (5 bases). Per germline, CDR1 MNHNS and CDR2 SASEGT. With 2 bases removed from V and 4 bases from J, the gap between germline ends came to 17 bases. The CDR3 length is 16 residues. In DNA, the CDR3 is TGTGCCAGCAGTGAAATGGGCGCGGCAGGGTCCTATGGCTACACCTTC. Amino acid sequence: CASSEMGAAGSYGYTF.